Each of the 11 T cell receptor beta chains below was sequenced from the same sample in a study of T-cell reconstitution after alpha-beta-depleted transplantation in children. Library preparation (for TCRbeta) was performed with unique molecular identifiers. Via MiXCR, TCRdb re-called the PCR reads, giving one row per CDR3 protein. The sample lists some 600,000 distinct CDR3 sequences; roughly 17% were seen once. The source material was PBMCs from the stem cell graft donor, sampled from the stem cell graft. These receptors were obtained from a human donor who donated a stem cell graft to a child with acute myeloid leukemia.

This clonotype was found many times. The chain links TRBV12-3 or TRBV12-4 to TRBJ2-7, with D perhaps TRBD2 (6 bases). There are 13 residues in the CDR3. Trimming took 1 base from V and 4 from J, leaving 8 bases between them. The CDR3, as DNA: TGTGCCAGCAGTTTAGACGGGACTTACGAGCAGTACGTC. This encodes CASSLDGTYEQYV.

This rearrangement joins TRBV7-9 to TRBJ2-3, with TRBD2 identical over 9 bases. This CDR3 has 16 amino acids. V was pared by 5 bases and J by 5 bases, with 11 bases of the junction left unmatched. Per germline, CDR1 SEHNR and CDR2 FQNEAQ (reference sequence). The CDR3: CASSPYSGGSRDTQYF. The CDR3 DNA follows: TGTGCCAGCAGCCCCTATAGCGGGGGTAGTAGAGATACGCAGTATTTT.

V and J are TRBV24-1 and TRBJ2-2, with D possibly being TRBD1 (5 bases). Germline CDR1 reads KGHDR; CDR2 reads SFDVKD. This CDR3 has 16 amino acids. V was pared by 3 bases and J by 4 bases, with 14 bases between. CDR3 sequence (DNA): TGTGCCACCAGTGATAAAGGTGGGGCCGTCACCGGGGAGCTGTTTTTT. Translated: CATSDKGGAVTGELFF.

This clonotype was counted at least ten times. This sequence joins TRBV20-1 and TRBJ1-1; D remains unclear. Trimming removed 3 bases at V and 10 bases at J, with 18 bases between. CDR1 is DFQATT, CDR2 SNEGSKA, per germline (reference sequence). The CDR3 has 13 amino acids. The CDR3 DNA sequence: TGCAGTGCTAGTGGTAAGGTAGCAGAGGGAGCTTTCTTT. Its translation is CSASGKVAEGAFF.

The chain couples TRBV12-3 or TRBV12-4 to TRBJ2-5; 7 bases fit TRBD1. This CDR3 has 15 amino acids. The trim removed 5 bases at V and 5 bases at J, leaving 11 bases unmatched. CDR3 residues: CASSPGQGVGETQYF. The CDR3 bases are TGTGCCAGCAGTCCTGGGCAGGGGGTAGGGGAGACCCAGTACTTC.

Ten or more counts support this clonotype. In DNA form, the CDR3 reads TGCGCCAGCAGCTTGGGCAGCCTCAATCAGCCCCAGCATTTT. This gives the protein CASSLGSLNQPQHF. The rearrangement links TRBV5-1 to TRBJ1-5; D gene uncertain. The CDR3 is made up of 14 amino acids. Trimming left V 0 bases short and J 3 bases short, with 7 bases between. Germline CDR1 reads SGHRS; CDR2 reads YFSETQ.

On this clonotype itself: A much larger clonotype is one base distant, so this may be a read error. This rearrangement joins TRBV7-9 to TRBJ2-7; 7 bases align to TRBD1. In germline, CDR1 is SEHNR, CDR2 FQNEAQ (reference sequence). The CDR3 extends over 15 amino acids. V lost 1 base, J lost 3 bases, and 6 bases stayed unmatched. CDR3 DNA sequence: TGTGCCAGCAGCTTAGGGCAGGGGGTGTTCTACGAGCAGTACTTC. Its protein is CASSLGQGVFYEQYF.

This clonotype was observed at least ten times. The chain combines TRBV6-1 with TRBJ2-7; perhaps TRBD2 as D (6 bases). Per germline, CDR1 MNHNS and CDR2 SASEGT. CDR3 size: 14 residues. The V and J ends lost 7 bases and 4 bases respectively, with 17 bases between them. The CDR3 sequence is CASTAPGVRYEQYF. The CDR3 DNA reads TGTGCCAGCACCGCACCGGGGGTCCGATACGAGCAGTACTTC.

In its sample, this clonotype was seen many times. CDR3 coding DNA: TGTGCCAGCAGTTACAGCAGGGTAGGGGAAAAACTGTTTTTT. Translating it yields CASSYSRVGEKLFF. The chain is built from TRBV6-5 and TRBJ1-4, with D maybe TRBD1 (5 bases). In germline, CDR1 is MNHEY, CDR2 SVGAGI. The germline V and J ends were trimmed by 2 bases and 8 bases, with 12 bases remaining between them. The CDR3 contains 14 residues.

The sample holds many counts of this clonotype. CDR3 protein: CASSSLDRDGDEQFF. CDR3 in DNA: TGTGCCAGCAGCTCCTTGGACAGGGATGGTGATGAGCAGTTCTTC. The rearrangement joins TRBV13 to TRBJ2-1; TRBD1 matches at 8 bases. V shed 4 bases and J 8 bases; nucleotides not matched to a gene: 10. CDR1 and CDR2 (germline): PRHDT, FYEKMQ (reference sequence). The CDR3 sequence is 15 residues long.

The rearrangement joins TRBV4-3 to TRBJ2-3; D call uncertain. Looked up from germline, CDR1 is LGHNA and CDR2 is YSLEER. The V and J ends lost 4 bases and 0 bases respectively, with 14 bases between them. The CDR3 is 16 amino acids. The CDR3, as DNA: TGCGCCAGCAGCCTACAAAAGCGAGTGAGCACAGATACGCAGTATTTT. This translates into CASSLQKRVSTDTQYF.